Listed here are 28 T cell receptor beta chains from one sample, sequenced in a study of blood T cell repertoires in COVID-19. Here immunoSEQ multiplex PCR was the method, and the copy in TCRdb shows in-frame clones only, minus some. The repertoire holds roughly 240,000 clones, with about nine tenths as singletons. Material: PBMCs or T cells enriched from blood (not recorded which). The receptors here all came from a woman between 25 and 40 years old with acute COVID-19.

This clone was found once. The V gene is TRBV3-1 (or the pseudogene TRBV3-2), the J gene TRBJ1-1; possible D gene TRBD1, 5 bases. CDR1 LGHDT and CDR2 YNNKEL come from the germline V gene (reference sequence). V was cut by 2 bases and J by 1 base, with 5 bases left in between. The CDR3 loop spans 13 amino acids. The chain's CDR3 is CASSQQGNTEAFF. CDR3 nucleotides: TGTGCCAGCAGCCAACAGGGGAACACTGAAGCTTTCTTT.

The chain is built from TRBV25-1 and TRBJ1-1, with TRBD1 as a possible D gene (5 bases). The germline V gene has CDR1 MGHDK and CDR2 SYGVNS. Trimming took off 2 bases at V and 1 base at J, with 11 bases between the two ends. This CDR3 spans 15 amino acids. For the CDR3, the DNA is TGTGCCAGCAGTGAAACGGGGGTCGGGAACACTGAAGCTTTCTTT. Amino acid sequence: CASSETGVGNTEAFF. The variable domain in full, completed from reference TRBV25-1 and TRBJ1-1, reads EADIYQTPRYLVIGTGKKITLECSQTMGHDKMYWYQQDPGMELHLIHYSYGVNSTEKGDLSSESTVSRIRTEHFPLTLESARPSHTSQYLCASSETGVGNTEAFFGQGTRLTVV.

V usage is TRBV7-2 and J usage is TRBJ2-5; TRBD2 is a possible D gene (6 bases). The CDR3 sequence is 13 residues long. Trimming shortened V by 7 bases and J by 5 bases, and 14 bases separated the two germline ends. The germline V gene encodes CDR1 SGHTA and CDR2 FQGNSA. The CDR3 DNA sequence: TGTGCCAGCAACCGGGGACTTGAGGAGACCCAGTACTTC. This sequence encodes CASNRGLEETQYF.

Only one count was recorded for this clone. The chain has TRBV12-3 or TRBV12-4 and TRBJ2-7; a possible D gene is TRBD2 (5 bases). V lost 2 bases and J lost 7, with 12 bases in between. The CDR3 runs 13 residues. CDR3 residues: CASSLPLRREQYF. In DNA form, the CDR3 reads TGTGCCAGCAGTTTACCACTCCGGAGGGAGCAGTACTTC.

This clone is a singleton in its sample. The chain links TRBV3-1 (or the pseudogene TRBV3-2) to TRBJ1-2, with TRBD1 matching over 7 bases. The trim removed 4 bases at V and 6 bases at J, leaving 5 bases unmatched. Germline lookup yields CDR1 LGHDT and CDR2 YNNKEL (reference sequence). This CDR3 contains 13 residues. The CDR3: CASSPTGINGYTF. Here the CDR3 DNA reads TGTGCCAGCAGCCCGACAGGGATTAATGGCTACACCTTC.

This sequence joins TRBV29-1 and TRBJ2-5, with TRBD1 matching 8 bases. The CDR3 totals 13 residues. Germline CDR1 is SQVTM and CDR2 is ANQGSEA. V was pared by 7 bases and J by 4 bases, with 8 bases of the junction left unmatched. CDR3: CSAADRVRETQYF. The CDR3 DNA is TGCAGCGCAGCGGACAGGGTCAGAGAGACCCAGTACTTC.

The V call is TRBV11-3, the J call TRBJ2-1; 11 bases are a match to TRBD2. After removal of 6 bases from V and 12 bases from J, the junction contained 4 bases not matched to a gene. Germline V gene sequence: CDR1 SGHNT, CDR2 YENEEA. CDR3 length equals 12 residues. In DNA form, the CDR3 reads TGTGCCAGCAGTCCTACTAGCGGGGGGCAGTTCTTC. Translated: CASSPTSGGQFF.

The chain is built from TRBV27 and TRBJ2-5; D possibly corresponds to TRBD1 (5 bases). This CDR3 contains 17 residues. V was shortened by 5 bases and J by 3 bases, with 22 bases between the two germline ends. The germline CDR1 and CDR2 sequences are MNHEY and SMNVEV (reference sequence). The CDR3 here is CASSPRAIQGPKETQYF. The DNA for the CDR3 is TGTGCCAGCAGTCCTCGGGCCATCCAGGGCCCCAAAGAGACCCAGTACTTC.

In its sample, this clone was seen a few times. V is TRBV19 and J is TRBJ1-2; TRBD1 might be the D (6 bases). The CDR3 has 16 amino acids. Germline CDR1 and CDR2: LNHDA and SQIVND (reference sequence). V was cut by 1 base and J by 1 base, with 13 bases left in between. This CDR3 is CASSIGHRDGNYGYTF. The CDR3 DNA follows: TGTGCCAGTAGTATAGGCCACAGGGATGGTAACTATGGCTACACCTTC.

The chain couples TRBV18 to TRBJ2-1; the D gene is possibly TRBD2 (5 bases). CDR3 length: 16 residues. The germline V gene has CDR1 KGHSH and CDR2 LQKENI. The V gene lost 2 bases and the J gene lost 10 bases, with 21 bases spanning the gap. CDR3 nucleotides: TGTGCCAGCTCACCAGGGCCGGGGAGCCTCGGGTTAGAGCAGTTCTTC. Its translation is CASSPGPGSLGLEQFF.

The CDR3 bases are TGCAGCGTTGGCGGGGCTAGCACAGATACGCAGTATTTT. Its translation is CSVGGASTDTQYF. This sequence joins TRBV29-1 and TRBJ2-3, with D possibly TRBD2 on 6 matching bases. The V and J ends lost 4 bases and 0 bases respectively, with 8 bases between them. The CDR3 extends over 13 amino acids. Per germline, CDR1 SQVTM and CDR2 ANQGSEA.

The chain has TRBV9 and TRBJ1-4; 11 nucleotides agree with TRBD1. Germline V gene sequence: CDR1 SGDLS, CDR2 YYNGEE. V lost 5 bases and J lost 6; bases outside the gene matches: 3. CDR3 length: 14 residues. The CDR3: CASSRTGGYEKLFF. CDR3 in DNA: TGTGCCAGCAGTCGGACAGGGGGCTATGAAAAACTGTTTTTT.

The chain has TRBV21-1 and TRBJ2-5; TRBD2, the table's D call, lacks a check against the DNA. TRBV21-1 is a listed pseudogene. This CDR3 is 16 amino acids long. CDR3 in DNA: TGTGCCAGCGGAAAACGGCTAGCGGGGACGTCTAGGACCCAGTACTTC. This codes for CASGKRLAGTSRTQYF.

This chain links TRBV5-1 with TRBJ1-6; D is ambiguous. The V gene's germline CDR1 is SGHRS and CDR2 YFSETQ. Trimming stripped 0 bases from V and 8 bases from J, with 15 bases between. The length of the CDR3 is 16 residues. The CDR3 is CASSLGFVSGYSPLHF. CDR3 in DNA: TGCGCCAGCAGCTTGGGCTTTGTGTCCGGGTATTCACCCCTCCACTTT. The full variable domain, completed using reference TRBV5-1 and TRBJ1-6, is KAGVTQTPRYLIKTRGQQVTLSCSPISGHRSVSWYQQTPGQGLQFLFEYFSETQRNKGNFPGRFSGRQFSNSRSEMNVSTLELGDSALYLCASSLGFVSGYSPLHFGNGTRLTVT.

V usage is TRBV10-2 and J usage is TRBJ1-5; TRBD1 is a possible D gene (5 bases). From germline, CDR1 is WSHSY and CDR2 SAAADI. Between the trimmed V and J ends, which lost 7 bases and 4 bases, there was a span of 8 bases. The CDR3 is 12 amino acids. The chain's CDR3 is CASNDRNQPQHF. DNA for the CDR3: TGCGCCAGCAATGACAGAAATCAGCCCCAGCATTTT.

This clone has more than one count but fewer than ten. The V and J genes are TRBV5-1 and TRBJ1-4; D unclear. The V end was cut by 2 bases, the J end by 7 bases, with 18 bases between. This CDR3 comprises 16 residues. The germline V gene has CDR1 SGHRS and CDR2 YFSETQ. The CDR3 nucleotides read TGCGCCAGCAGCTTCCTAAGCGAGACGGAAGGTGAAAAACTGTTTTTT. Translated, it gives CASSFLSETEGEKLFF.

The V gene is TRBV7-8, the J gene TRBJ1-5; D possibly corresponds to TRBD1 (5 bases). Trimming took off 6 bases at V and 4 bases at J, with 13 bases between the two ends. CDR1 SGHVS and CDR2 FQNEAQ come from the germline V gene. This CDR3 contains 14 residues. In DNA form, the CDR3 reads TGTGCCAGCAGTTCTGCAGGGATTAATCAGCCCCAGCATTTT. It codes for CASSSAGINQPQHF.

The CDR3: CASSKVEPVIAGGFHTNTGELFF. The CDR3 bases are TGTGCCAGCAGCAAAGTAGAACCTGTAATAGCGGGGGGATTCCACACGAACACCGGGGAGCTGTTTTTT. The chain carries TRBV21-1 and TRBJ2-2; TRBD2, the table's D call, lacks a check against the DNA. TRBV21-1 is classified as a pseudogene. The CDR3 loop spans 23 amino acids.

V gene TRBV6-2 or TRBV6-3 combines with J gene TRBJ1-1; the D is unclear. The length of the CDR3 is 13 residues. V lost 5 bases, J lost 4 bases, and 11 bases lay in between. In germline, CDR1 is MNHEY, CDR2 SVGEGT. The CDR3 sequence: CASSRRSITEAFF. CDR3 coding DNA: TGTGCCAGCAGTCGCAGATCCATCACTGAAGCTTTCTTT.

The gene calls are TRBV19 and TRBJ1-4; D may be TRBD1 (6 bases). Germline V gene lookup returns CDR1 LNHDA and CDR2 SQIVND (reference sequence). The V and J ends lost 3 bases and 8 bases respectively, with 13 bases between them. The CDR3 totals 14 residues. DNA for the CDR3: TGTGCCAGTAGTATGACACAGGGATACGAAAAACTGTTTTTT. Translated, it gives CASSMTQGYEKLFF. The whole variable domain, remainder taken from reference TRBV19 and TRBJ1-4, is DGGITQSPKYLFRKEGQNVTLSCEQNLNHDAMYWYRQDPGQGLRLIYYSQIVNDFQKGDIAEGYSVSREKKESFPLTVTSAQKNPTAFYLCASSMTQGYEKLFFGSGTQLSVL.

The chain uses TRBV29-1 and TRBJ2-3; 12 nucleotides match TRBD2. Germline V gene lookup returns CDR1 SQVTM and CDR2 ANQGSEA. V lost 2 bases to trimming and J lost 4 bases; unmatched junction nucleotides: 7. CDR3 length: 16 amino acids. The CDR3 is CSVERSSGGASDTQYF. Written as DNA, the CDR3 is TGCAGCGTTGAACGCTCTAGCGGGGGGGCATCAGATACGCAGTATTTT.

The CDR3 loop is CASSHLGQETKAFF. In DNA form, the CDR3 reads TGCGCCAGCAGCCATTTGGGGCAGGAGACGAAAGCTTTCTTT. This chain links TRBV4-1 with TRBJ1-1; TRBD1 might be the D (5 bases). Germline assignment: CDR1 MGHRA and CDR2 YSYEKL. This CDR3 is 14 amino acids long. Trimming removed 3 bases at V and 9 bases at J, with 17 bases between.

This rearrangement joins TRBV7-8 to TRBJ2-1; D not certain. This CDR3 contains 12 residues. The V end lost 5 bases, the J end lost 7 bases, and 9 bases lay between the germline ends. The germline CDR1 and CDR2 sequences are SGHVS and FQNEAQ. The chain's CDR3 is CASSLLRNEQFF. Here the CDR3 DNA reads TGTGCCAGCAGCCTACTGAGGAATGAGCAGTTCTTC.

In regard to this clone: Other DNA sequences of this sample code for an identical CDR3. V and J are TRBV7-9 and TRBJ2-7; perhaps TRBD1 as D (6 bases). The length of the CDR3 is 12 residues. The germline V gene has CDR1 SEHNR and CDR2 FQNEAQ (reference sequence). V gave up 2 bases and J gave up 6 bases, with 8 bases separating them. The CDR3 nucleotides read TGTGCCAGCAGCTTAATAGGGGGCGAGCAGTACTTC. Translating it yields CASSLIGGEQYF. The full variable domain, its missing parts supplied by reference TRBV7-9 and TRBJ2-7, is DTGVSQNPRHKITKRGQNVTFRCDPISEHNRLYWYRQTLGQGPEFLTYFQNEAQLEKSRLLSDRFSAERPKGSFSTLEIQRTEQGDSAMYLCASSLIGGEQYFGPGTRLTVT.

V gene TRBV19 combines with J gene TRBJ1-4; 7 bases match TRBD1. Trimming at V came to 5 bases and at J to 5 bases, leaving 11 bases not matched to a gene. The CDR3 spans 16 residues. Germline V gene data show CDR1 as LNHDA and CDR2 as SQIVND (reference sequence). Here the CDR3 DNA reads TGTGCCAGTAGTGTCGCCCGGGACAGCGGAAATGAAAAACTGTTTTTT. It codes for CASSVARDSGNEKLFF.

The CDR3 loop reads CASSATGGPYNEQFF. The CDR3 DNA reads TGCGCCAGCAGCGCGACAGGGGGGCCCTACAATGAGCAGTTCTTC. This chain links TRBV10-2 with TRBJ2-1, with 9 positions matching TRBD1. CDR3 length: 15 residues. The ends lost 6 bases at V and 2 bases at J; junction bases unmatched: 5. Germline V gene lookup returns CDR1 WSHSY and CDR2 SAAADI.

This chain connects TRBV6-4 to TRBJ2-3; D is possibly TRBD1 (5 bases). V dropped 5 bases and J dropped 3 bases, with 12 bases sitting between them. The CDR3 extends over 14 amino acids. Germline V CDR1 and CDR2: MRHNA, SNTAGT. The chain's CDR3 is CASSTTAFTDTQYF. CDR3 in DNA: TGTGCCAGCAGTACGACAGCTTTTACAGATACGCAGTATTTT.

Here the CDR3 reads CASSSQGGVNTEAFF. DNA for the CDR3: TGCGCCAGCAGCTCACAGGGAGGGGTAAACACTGAAGCTTTCTTT. V usage is TRBV5-1 and J usage is TRBJ1-1; D might be TRBD1 (6 bases). Trimming cost V 3 bases and J 2 bases, with 14 bases left between them. Germline values: CDR1 SGHRS, CDR2 YFSETQ. This CDR3 spans 15 amino acids. The variable domain in full, completed from reference TRBV5-1 and TRBJ1-1, reads KAGVTQTPRYLIKTRGQQVTLSCSPISGHRSVSWYQQTPGQGLQFLFEYFSETQRNKGNFPGRFSGRQFSNSRSEMNVSTLELGDSALYLCASSSQGGVNTEAFFGQGTRLTVV.